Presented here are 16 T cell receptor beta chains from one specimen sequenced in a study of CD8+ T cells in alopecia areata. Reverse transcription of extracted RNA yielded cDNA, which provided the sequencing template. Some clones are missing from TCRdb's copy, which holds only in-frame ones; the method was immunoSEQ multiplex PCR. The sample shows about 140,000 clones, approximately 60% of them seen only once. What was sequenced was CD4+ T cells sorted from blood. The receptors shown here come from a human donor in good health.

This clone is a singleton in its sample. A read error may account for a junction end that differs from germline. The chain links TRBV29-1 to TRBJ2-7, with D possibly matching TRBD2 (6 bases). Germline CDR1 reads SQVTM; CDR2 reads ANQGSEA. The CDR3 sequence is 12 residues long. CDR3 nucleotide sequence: TGCAGCGTTTGGCGGGGAACCTACGAGCGGTACTTC. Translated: CSVWRGTYERYF.

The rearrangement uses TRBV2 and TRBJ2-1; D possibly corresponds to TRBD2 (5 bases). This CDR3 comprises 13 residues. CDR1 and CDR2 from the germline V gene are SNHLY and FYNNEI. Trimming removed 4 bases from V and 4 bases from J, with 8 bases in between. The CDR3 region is CASSGTRYNEQFF. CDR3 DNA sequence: TGTGCCAGCAGTGGGACTCGATACAATGAGCAGTTCTTC.

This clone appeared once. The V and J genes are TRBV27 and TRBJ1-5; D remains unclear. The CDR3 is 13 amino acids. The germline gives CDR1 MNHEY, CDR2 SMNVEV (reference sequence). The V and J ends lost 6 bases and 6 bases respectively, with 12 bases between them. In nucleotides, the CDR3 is TGTGCCAGCAGAGGCGGGGTCGGTCAGCCCCAGCATTTT. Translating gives CASRGGVGQPQHF.

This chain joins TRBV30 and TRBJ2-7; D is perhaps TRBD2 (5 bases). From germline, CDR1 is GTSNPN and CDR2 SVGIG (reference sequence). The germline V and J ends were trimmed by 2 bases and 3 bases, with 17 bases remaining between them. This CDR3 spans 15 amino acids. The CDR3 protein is CAWSLGGSGIYEQYF. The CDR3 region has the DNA TGTGCCTGGAGTCTAGGCGGAAGCGGAATCTACGAGCAGTACTTC. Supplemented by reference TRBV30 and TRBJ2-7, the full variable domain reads SQTIHQWPATLVQPVGSPLSLECTVEGTSNPNLYWYRQAAGRGLQLLFYSVGIGQISSEVPQNLSASRPQDRQFILSSKKLLLSDSGFYLCAWSLGGSGIYEQYFGPGTRLTVT.

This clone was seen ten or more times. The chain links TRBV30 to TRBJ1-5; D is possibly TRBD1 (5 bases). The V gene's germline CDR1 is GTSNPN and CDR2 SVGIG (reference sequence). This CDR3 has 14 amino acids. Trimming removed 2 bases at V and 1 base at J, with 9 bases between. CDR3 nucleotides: TGTGCCTGGAGTTATGGGGGGAGCAATCAGCCCCAGCATTTT. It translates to CAWSYGGSNQPQHF.

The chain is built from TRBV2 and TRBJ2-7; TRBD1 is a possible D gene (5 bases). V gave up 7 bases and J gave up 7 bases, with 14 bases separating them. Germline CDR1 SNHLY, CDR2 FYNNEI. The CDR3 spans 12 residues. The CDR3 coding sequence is TGTGCCAGCAAGGCAGGGCCAGGGGAGCAGTACTTC. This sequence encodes CASKAGPGEQYF.

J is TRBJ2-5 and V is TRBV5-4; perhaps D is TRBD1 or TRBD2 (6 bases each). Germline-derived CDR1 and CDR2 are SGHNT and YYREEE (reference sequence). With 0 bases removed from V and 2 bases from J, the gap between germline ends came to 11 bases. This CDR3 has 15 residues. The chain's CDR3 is CASSLDPGAQETQYF. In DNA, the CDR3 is TGTGCCAGCAGCTTGGATCCGGGGGCACAAGAGACCCAGTACTTC.

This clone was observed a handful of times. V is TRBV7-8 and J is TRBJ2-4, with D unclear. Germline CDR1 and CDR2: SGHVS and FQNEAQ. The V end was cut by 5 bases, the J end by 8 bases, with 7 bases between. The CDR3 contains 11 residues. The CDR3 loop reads CASSRRDIQYF. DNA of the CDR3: TGTGCCAGCAGCCGAAGGGACATTCAGTACTTC. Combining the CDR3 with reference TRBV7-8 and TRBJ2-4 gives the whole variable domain GAGVSQSPRYKVAKRGQDVALRCDPISGHVSLFWYQQALGQGPEFLTYFQNEAQLDKSGLPSDRFFAERPEGSVSTLKIQRTQQEDSAVYLCASSRRDIQYFGAGTRLSVL.

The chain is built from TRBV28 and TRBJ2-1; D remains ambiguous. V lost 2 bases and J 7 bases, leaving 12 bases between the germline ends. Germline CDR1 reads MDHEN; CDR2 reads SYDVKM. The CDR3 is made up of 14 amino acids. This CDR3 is CASSLGELWNEQFF. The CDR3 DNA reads TGTGCCAGCAGTTTAGGAGAATTGTGGAATGAGCAGTTCTTC.

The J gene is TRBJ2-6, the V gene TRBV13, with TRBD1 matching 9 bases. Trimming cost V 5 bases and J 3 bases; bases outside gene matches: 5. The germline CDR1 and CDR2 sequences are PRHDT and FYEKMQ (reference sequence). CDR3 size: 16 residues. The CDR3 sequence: CASSQDRGSGANVLTF. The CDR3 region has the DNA TGTGCCAGCAGCCAGGACAGGGGAAGTGGGGCCAACGTCCTGACTTTC.

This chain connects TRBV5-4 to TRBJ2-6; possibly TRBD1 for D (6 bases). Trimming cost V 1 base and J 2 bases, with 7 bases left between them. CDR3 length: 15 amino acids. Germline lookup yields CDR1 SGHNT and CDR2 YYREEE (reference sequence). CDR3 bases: TGTGCCAGCAGCTTGCAGGGGACTGGGGCCAACGTCCTGACTTTC. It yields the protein CASSLQGTGANVLTF.

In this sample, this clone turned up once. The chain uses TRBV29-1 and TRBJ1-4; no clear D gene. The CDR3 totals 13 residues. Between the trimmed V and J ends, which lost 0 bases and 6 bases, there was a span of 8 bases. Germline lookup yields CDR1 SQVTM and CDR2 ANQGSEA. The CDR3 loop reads CSVEERADEKLFF. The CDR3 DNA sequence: TGCAGCGTTGAAGAGAGGGCCGATGAAAAACTGTTTTTT.

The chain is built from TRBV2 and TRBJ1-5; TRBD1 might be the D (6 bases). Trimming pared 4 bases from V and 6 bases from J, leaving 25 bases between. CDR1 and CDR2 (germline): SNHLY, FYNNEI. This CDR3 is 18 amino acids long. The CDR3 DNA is TGTGCCAGCAGTGGACCCGTCTTGAAAGGGGGACTCAGTCAGCCCCAGCATTTT. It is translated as CASSGPVLKGGLSQPQHF.

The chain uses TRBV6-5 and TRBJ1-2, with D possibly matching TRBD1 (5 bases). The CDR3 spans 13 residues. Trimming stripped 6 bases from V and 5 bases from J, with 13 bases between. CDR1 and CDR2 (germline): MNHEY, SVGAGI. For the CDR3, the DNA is TGTGCCAGCAGCCCCCGGGGCGAGTATGGCTACACCTTC. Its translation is CASSPRGEYGYTF.

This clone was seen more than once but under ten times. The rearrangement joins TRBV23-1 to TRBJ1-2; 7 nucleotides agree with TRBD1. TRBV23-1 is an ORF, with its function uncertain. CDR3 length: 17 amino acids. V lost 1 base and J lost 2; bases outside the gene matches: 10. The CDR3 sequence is CASSQLETGISNYGYTF. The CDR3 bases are TGCGCCAGCAGTCAATTAGAGACAGGGATCTCCAACTATGGCTACACCTTC.

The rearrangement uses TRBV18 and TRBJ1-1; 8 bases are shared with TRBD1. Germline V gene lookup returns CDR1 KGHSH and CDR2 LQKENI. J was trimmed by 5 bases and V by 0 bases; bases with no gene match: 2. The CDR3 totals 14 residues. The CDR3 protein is CASSPPNRGTEAFF. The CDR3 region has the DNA TGTGCCAGCTCACCACCGAACAGGGGGACTGAAGCTTTCTTT.